These 30 T cell receptor beta chains were all obtained from the same sample, sequenced in a study of human T cells and chemical hapten exposure. Each CDR3 protein gets one entry after TCRdb re-called the RACE reads with MiXCR. Of about 14,000 distinct CDR3 sequences listed, 15% to 20% are singletons. The time point denotes: patch test 1, 2 weeks after DPC sensitization. The treatment: therapeutic diphenylcyclopropenone sensitization with weekly scalp DPC. Sequences were derived from whole blood, sampled in connection with sensitization to the hapten diphenylcyclopropenone (DPC). The receptors stem from a young woman with alopecia areata. Some clones in this sample may be carry-over from other donors' samples.

Worth noting for this clonotype: A much larger clone differs from this one at a single base, so this may be a read error. This sequence joins TRBV11-2 and TRBJ2-2, with D unresolved. Germline V gene sequence: CDR1 SGHAT, CDR2 FQNNGV. The CDR3 extends over 15 amino acids. CDR3 sequence (DNA): TGTGCCAGCAGCTTAGCCGGTGTAAACACCGAGGAGCTGTTTTTT. This translates into CASSLAGVNTEELFF.

The V and J genes are TRBV27 and TRBJ1-6, with 8 bases matching TRBD1. The germline gives CDR1 MNHEY, CDR2 SMNVEV (reference sequence). V was clipped by 5 bases and J by 5 bases; unmatched bases: 11. This CDR3 has 17 amino acids. The CDR3 sequence: CASSLTGGLVDNSPLHF. The CDR3 DNA sequence: TGTGCCAGCAGTCTCACAGGGGGACTGGTTGATAATTCACCCCTCCACTTT.

There are many counts of this clonotype. The chain combines TRBV5-1 with TRBJ2-1; the match to TRBD2 covers 11 bases. The V gene end was trimmed by 1 base and the J gene end by 10 bases; junction bases not matched to a gene: 7. Germline CDR1 reads SGHRS; CDR2 reads YFSETQ. The CDR3 totals 15 residues. The CDR3 DNA sequence: TGCGCCAGCAGCTTGACGGCTAGCGGGAGGTTGGAGCAGTTCTTC. Translating it yields CASSLTASGRLEQFF.

By proportion, this clonotype is medium-sized. V usage is TRBV5-1 and J usage is TRBJ1-1, with D possibly being TRBD1 (6 bases). Trimming left V 1 base short and J 1 base short, with 8 bases between. The CDR3 loop spans 14 amino acids. CDR1 and CDR2 (germline): SGHRS, YFSETQ. Here the CDR3 reads CASSLTGQNTEAFF. CDR3 DNA sequence: TGCGCCAGCAGCTTGACAGGGCAGAACACTGAAGCTTTCTTT.

This clonotype was recorded many times. V usage is TRBV20-1 and J usage is TRBJ1-5, with 7 positions matching TRBD1. CDR3 length equals 18 residues. Germline V gene sequence: CDR1 DFQATT, CDR2 SNEGSKA (reference sequence). Losses at the gene ends were 0 bases for V and 4 bases for J; bases not matched to a gene: 15. The CDR3 region has the DNA TGCAGTGCTAGAGATCTCCCCCAACGGACAGGACGAAATCAGCCCCAGCATTTT. This codes for CSARDLPQRTGRNQPQHF.

Remarks on this clonotype: This sequence may be a read error, since a much larger clone differs from it by one base. In DNA form, the CDR3 reads TGCGGACTGCGGGCGGGGAGCAATGAGCAGTTCTTC. Protein product: CGLRAGSNEQFF. This sequence joins TRBV29-1 and TRBJ2-1; tentative D call: TRBD2 (6 bases). The CDR3 sequence is 12 residues long. CDR1 is SQVTM and CDR2 is ANQGSEA in the germline V gene.

This chain uses TRBV7-2 with TRBJ1-1; a weak D match, TRBD1 (5 bases). V lost 6 bases and J lost 5, with 19 bases in between. CDR1 is SGHTA, CDR2 FQGNSA, per germline. The CDR3 is 15 amino acids. CDR3 residues: CASRLLSSGSTEAFF. CDR3 nucleotide sequence: TGTGCCAGCAGACTTCTATCCTCAGGGAGTACTGAAGCTTTCTTT. The entire variable domain, with the rest obtained from reference TRBV7-2 and TRBJ1-1, is as follows: GAGVSQSPSNKVTEKGKDVELRCDPISGHTALYWYRQSLGQGLEFLIYFQGNSAPDKSGLPSDRFSAERTGGSVSTLTIQRTQQEDSAVYLCASRLLSSGSTEAFFGQGTRLTVV.

In its sample, this clonotype is medium-sized. The chain is built from TRBV18 and TRBJ2-3; the match to TRBD1 covers 7 bases. The CDR3 runs 15 residues. In germline, CDR1 is KGHSH, CDR2 LQKENI. With V trimmed by 3 bases and J by 3 bases, 6 bases remained unmatched. This CDR3 reads CASSPGQVGTDTQYF. The CDR3 coding sequence is TGTGCCAGCTCACCCGGACAGGTTGGGACAGATACGCAGTATTTT.

The chain has TRBV6-1 and TRBJ1-2; 7 positions match TRBD1. The CDR3 runs to 14 residues. The germline CDR1 and CDR2 sequences are MNHNS and SASEGT. V lost 9 bases and J lost 4; bases outside the gene matches: 11. Here the CDR3 reads CASNPAGGGYGYTF. The CDR3 DNA reads TGTGCCAGTAACCCAGCAGGGGGTGGCTATGGCTACACCTTC.

In this sample, this clonotype turned up a few times. In nucleotides, the CDR3 is TGTGCCAGCAGCTTTCCACAAGGTTGGACTGAAGCTTTCTTT. This translates into CASSFPQGWTEAFF. This chain links TRBV7-9 with TRBJ1-1; D is unresolved. The CDR3 has 14 residues. Germline V lookup: CDR1 SEHNR, CDR2 FQNEAQ (reference sequence). V lost 3 bases, J lost 5 bases, and 13 bases lay in between.

This clonotype was counted between two and nine times. The chain carries TRBV5-6 and TRBJ1-1, with unresolved D. Trimming took off 1 base at V and 11 bases at J, with 9 bases between the two ends. The CDR3 consists of 11 residues. Germline V gene sequence: CDR1 SGHDT, CDR2 YYEEEE. The CDR3 coding sequence is TGTGCCAGCAGCTTGCGCGGGGATGCTTTCTTT. It codes for CASSLRGDAFF.

A few counts support this clonotype. The chain links TRBV2 to TRBJ2-1, with 8 bases identical to TRBD2. Germline CDR1 is SNHLY and CDR2 is FYNNEI. V dropped 4 bases and J dropped 9; count of bases not matched to a gene: 11. The CDR3 sequence is 15 residues long. DNA of the CDR3: TGTGCCAGCAGTGGGACAGCGGGAGCCATTAGTGAGCAGTTCTTC. Translating it yields CASSGTAGAISEQFF.

In this sample, this clonotype turned up many times. The chain combines TRBV9 with TRBJ1-2, with 12 bases lining up with TRBD1. V lost 2 bases, J lost 8 bases, and 10 bases stayed unmatched. The CDR3 totals 16 residues. Germline CDR1 reads SGDLS; CDR2 reads YYNGEE. The CDR3 DNA is TGTGCCAGCAGCGTCTATGGGGACAGGGGGCGCGCGGGCTACACCTTC. It translates to CASSVYGDRGRAGYTF.

CDR3: CASSPLPPGRLYEQYF. For the CDR3, the DNA is TGCGCCAGCAGCCCCTTACCTCCGGGACGATTATACGAGCAGTACTTC. The V and J genes are TRBV4-1 and TRBJ2-7; D might be TRBD1 or TRBD2, each matching 5 bases. This CDR3 has 16 residues. The V and J ends lost 4 bases and 4 bases respectively, with 20 bases between them. The V gene's germline CDR1 is MGHRA and CDR2 YSYEKL.

By its share, this clonotype is medium-sized (0.01 to 0.1%). V gene TRBV18 combines with J gene TRBJ1-1; unclear D gene. The CDR3 totals 13 residues. The germline CDR1 and CDR2 sequences are KGHSH and LQKENI. The V end was cut by 2 bases, the J end by 1 base, with 5 bases between. CDR3 nucleotide sequence: TGTGCCAGCTCACCAGGATCGAACACTGAAGCTTTCTTT. Protein sequence: CASSPGSNTEAFF.

This clonotype is labeled medium-sized. The V and J genes are TRBV6-1 and TRBJ1-5, with D unclear. Per germline, CDR1 MNHNS and CDR2 SASEGT. CDR3 length equals 15 residues. The germline V and J ends were trimmed by 2 bases and 8 bases, with 16 bases remaining between them. The CDR3 nucleotides read TGTGCCAGCAGTGAAAGTCCCGACTCGGGTAAGCCCCAGCATTTT. It specifies CASSESPDSGKPQHF.

The V call is TRBV6-1, the J call TRBJ1-5, with D perhaps matching TRBD1 (5 bases). The CDR3 is made up of 15 amino acids. Germline lookup yields CDR1 MNHNS and CDR2 SASEGT. V lost 7 bases and J lost 0, with 13 bases in between. The CDR3 DNA is TGTGCCAGCAATACTCAGGGTTATAGCAATCAGCCCCAGCATTTT. Translation gives CASNTQGYSNQPQHF.

Many counts were recorded for this clonotype. The chain has TRBV12-3 or TRBV12-4 and TRBJ2-1; 8 positions agree with TRBD2. The CDR3 is 14 residues long. V was pared by 2 bases and J by 9 bases, with 6 bases of the junction left unmatched. The CDR3 spells CASSLTGGPFEQFF. The CDR3 nucleotides are TGTGCCAGCAGTTTAACGGGGGGGCCTTTTGAGCAGTTCTTC.

The genes are TRBV12-3 or TRBV12-4 and TRBJ2-3, with D hard to call. Trimming left V 0 bases short and J 3 bases short, with 7 bases between. The CDR3 length is 14 residues. DNA for the CDR3: TGTGCCAGCAGTTTAGCGTTAAGAACAGATACGCAGTATTTT. Translated, it gives CASSLALRTDTQYF.

The chain joins TRBV29-1 to TRBJ1-2; D remains ambiguous. CDR3 length equals 8 residues. The germline gives CDR1 SQVTM, CDR2 ANQGSEA. This CDR3 reads CTHEGYTF. The CDR3 nucleotides are TGCACCCACGAAGGCTACACCTTC.

This clonotype is labeled as medium-sized. In nucleotides, the CDR3 is TGTGCCAGCAGTTACCAGCGGGAGCTGGGGACAGATACGCAGTATTTT. It specifies CASSYQRELGTDTQYF. This rearrangement joins TRBV6-2 or TRBV6-3 to TRBJ2-3; 8 bases are shared with TRBD2. The CDR3 covers 16 residues. The germline V gene encodes CDR1 MNHEY and CDR2 SVGEGT. With 2 bases clipped from V and 3 bases from J, the junction kept 7 bases outside the gene matches.

This clonotype was found many times. The gene calls are TRBV19 and TRBJ1-6, with a tentative D call TRBD1 (6 bases). V was pared by 6 bases and J by 0 bases, with 18 bases between. CDR1 is LNHDA, CDR2 SQIVND, per germline (reference sequence). This CDR3 is built from 18 residues. The CDR3 DNA reads TGTGCCAGTAGCCCCGGACAGCCTCGCAGCTCCTATAATTCACCCCTCCACTTT. The encoded protein is CASSPGQPRSSYNSPLHF.

This clonotype has more than one count but fewer than ten. The chain uses TRBV7-6 and TRBJ2-3; 7 nucleotides line up with TRBD2. Germline lookup yields CDR1 SGHVS and CDR2 FNYEAQ. The CDR3 sequence is 16 residues long. V dropped 2 bases and J dropped 2; count of bases not matched to a gene: 7. The CDR3 DNA reads as TGTGCCAGCAGCTTAACGCTAGCGGATTACACAGATACGCAGTATTTT. This gives the protein CASSLTLADYTDTQYF.

This clonotype came up many times. V is TRBV20-1 and J is TRBJ2-2; possibly TRBD1 for D (5 bases). The CDR3 totals 16 residues. The V gene's germline CDR1 is DFQATT and CDR2 SNEGSKA (reference sequence). V was shortened by 0 bases and J by 2 bases, with 13 bases between the two germline ends. CDR3 amino acids: CSAREGHQKNTGELFF. The DNA for the CDR3 is TGCAGTGCTAGAGAAGGACATCAAAAAAACACCGGGGAGCTGTTTTTT.

This clonotype was seen more than once but under ten times. This chain links TRBV9 with TRBJ2-3, with a tentative D call TRBD2 (5 bases). Trimming pared 1 base from V and 0 bases from J, leaving 9 bases between. CDR3 length: 15 amino acids. Per germline, CDR1 SGDLS and CDR2 YYNGEE. CDR3 sequence (DNA): TGTGCCAGCAGCGTAACCGGGGATAGCACAGATACGCAGTATTTT. It codes for CASSVTGDSTDTQYF.

In this sample, this clonotype is medium-sized. J is TRBJ1-1 and V is TRBV18, with 8 bases that match TRBD1. Trimming took 3 bases from V and 0 from J; bases not matched to a gene: 9. Germline V gene sequence: CDR1 KGHSH, CDR2 LQKENI. The CDR3 spans 17 residues. The CDR3 DNA follows: TGTGCCAGCTCACCGGTTGGACAGGGATTCATGAACACTGAAGCTTTCTTT. It is translated as CASSPVGQGFMNTEAFF.

This clonotype was found many times. The chain links TRBV29-1 to TRBJ2-3; maybe TRBD2 (6 bases). This CDR3 is built from 12 residues. The V end was cut by 6 bases, the J end by 4 bases, with 11 bases between. Germline V gene data show CDR1 as SQVTM and CDR2 as ANQGSEA. CDR3 bases: TGCAGCGTGTTCGGGAGCGCAGATACGCAGTATTTT. Residues: CSVFGSADTQYF.

The chain couples TRBV5-1 to TRBJ2-2, with no clear D. V dropped 1 base and J dropped 6 bases, with 16 bases sitting between them. This CDR3 has 16 residues. Germline lookup yields CDR1 SGHRS and CDR2 YFSETQ. The CDR3 DNA follows: TGCGCCAGCAGCTTGTCGGCAGAGATGGTCGCCGGGGAGCTGTTTTTT. Translating gives CASSLSAEMVAGELFF. Full variable domain (rest looked up from reference TRBV5-1 and TRBJ2-2): KAGVTQTPRYLIKTRGQQVTLSCSPISGHRSVSWYQQTPGQGLQFLFEYFSETQRNKGNFPGRFSGRQFSNSRSEMNVSTLELGDSALYLCASSLSAEMVAGELFFGEGSRLTVL.

This clonotype was found many times. The chain has TRBV7-9 and TRBJ1-2; D remains ambiguous. This CDR3 spans 13 amino acids. The germline V gene encodes CDR1 SEHNR and CDR2 FQNEAQ (reference sequence). V lost 6 bases and J 3 bases, leaving 11 bases between the germline ends. CDR3 region: CASREQVDYGYTF. CDR3 nucleotide sequence: TGTGCCAGCAGAGAGCAGGTCGACTATGGCTACACCTTC.

This clonotype was seen only a few times. The CDR3 bases are TGTGCCAGCAGCTTAACGTCCTACGAGCAGTACTTC. Translated, it gives CASSLTSYEQYF. The chain is built from TRBV7-8 and TRBJ2-7, with D unclear. Per the germline V gene, CDR1 is SGHVS and CDR2 is FQNEAQ. With 2 bases removed from V and 1 base from J, the gap between germline ends came to 3 bases. The CDR3 loop spans 12 amino acids.